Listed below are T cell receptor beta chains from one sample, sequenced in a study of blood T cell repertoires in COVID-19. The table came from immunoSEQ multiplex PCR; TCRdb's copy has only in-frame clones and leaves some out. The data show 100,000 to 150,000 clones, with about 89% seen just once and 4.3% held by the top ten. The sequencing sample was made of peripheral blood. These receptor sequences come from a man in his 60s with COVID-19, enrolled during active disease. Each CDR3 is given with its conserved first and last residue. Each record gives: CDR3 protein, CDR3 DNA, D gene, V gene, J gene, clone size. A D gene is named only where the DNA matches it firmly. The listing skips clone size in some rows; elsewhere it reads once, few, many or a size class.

CASSLGRGFVNIQYF,TGTGCCAGCAGCTTAGGGAGGGGCTTTGTAAACATTCAGTACTTC,.,TRBV7-9,TRBJ2-4,.
CASRALDRPPEAFF,TGTGCCAGCAGGGCCTTGGACAGGCCGCCTGAAGCTTTCTTT,TRBD1,TRBV2,TRBJ1-1,.
CASRQGSQETQYF,TGTGCCAGCAGGCAGGGCTCCCAAGAGACCCAGTACTTC,.,TRBV5-4,TRBJ2-5,.
CASKLEGALSNQPQHF,TGTGCCAGTAAATTGGAGGGGGCGCTTAGCAATCAGCCCCAGCATTTT,TRBD1,TRBV19,TRBJ1-5,.
CASSLINTDTQYF,TGTGCCAGCAGCTTAATTAACACAGATACGCAGTATTTT,.,TRBV7-3,TRBJ2-3,.
CASSPRGQIEAFF,TGTGCCAGCAGTCCAAGGGGACAGATTGAAGCTTTCTTT,TRBD1,TRBV28,TRBJ1-1,once
CASSYSGTDNQPQHF,TGTGCCAGCAGTTACTCGGGGACAGACAATCAGCCCCAGCATTTT,TRBD1,TRBV6-5,TRBJ1-5,.
CASSHRGQGYEQYF,TGTGCCAGCAGTCACCGGGGACAGGGCTACGAGCAGTACTTC,TRBD1,TRBV2,TRBJ2-7,.
CASSLAGTGASPLHF,TGCGCCAGCAGCTTGGCCGGGACAGGGGCTTCACCCCTCCACTTT,TRBD1,TRBV5-1,TRBJ1-6,many
CASRRDRVGDGYTF,TGCGCCAGCAGGCGGGACAGGGTGGGAGATGGCTACACCTTC,TRBD1,TRBV5-1,TRBJ1-2,.
CASKETRSNQPQHF,TGTGCCAGCAAGGAGACGAGAAGCAATCAGCCCCAGCATTTT,.,TRBV28,TRBJ1-5,.
CASSRDPGQEGQPQHF,TGTGCCAGCAGCCGGGACCCGGGACAGGAGGGGCAGCCCCAGCATTTT,TRBD1,TRBV4-2,TRBJ1-5,few
CATSVTGAKGEKLFF,TGTGCCACCAGTGTGACAGGGGCAAAAGGTGAAAAACTGTTTTTT,TRBD1,TRBV24-1,TRBJ1-4,.
CASSLGQGRNQPQHF,TGTGCCAGCAGCTTAGGACAGGGCCGCAATCAGCCCCAGCATTTT,TRBD1,TRBV5-5,TRBJ1-5,.